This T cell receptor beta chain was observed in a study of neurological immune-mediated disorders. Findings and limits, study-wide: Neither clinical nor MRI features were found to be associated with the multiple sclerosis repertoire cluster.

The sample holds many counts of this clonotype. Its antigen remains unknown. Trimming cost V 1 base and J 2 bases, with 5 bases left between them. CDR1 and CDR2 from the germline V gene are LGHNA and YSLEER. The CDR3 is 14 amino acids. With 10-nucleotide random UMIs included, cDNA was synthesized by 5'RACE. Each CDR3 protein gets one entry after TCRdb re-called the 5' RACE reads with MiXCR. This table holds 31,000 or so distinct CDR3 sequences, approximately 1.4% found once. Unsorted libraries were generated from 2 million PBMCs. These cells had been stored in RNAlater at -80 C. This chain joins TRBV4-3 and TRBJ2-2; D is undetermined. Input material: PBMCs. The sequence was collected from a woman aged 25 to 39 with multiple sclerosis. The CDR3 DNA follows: TGCGCCAGCAGCCAAGGGCCAAACACCGGGGAGCTGTTTTTT. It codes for CASSQGPNTGELFF.